These 10 T cell receptor beta chains came from one sample sequenced in a study of T cell responses to AZD1222 COVID-19 vaccine. Generated by immunoSEQ multiplex PCR, the TCRdb table keeps only in-frame clones and is missing some. The profile shows approximately 100,000 clones, 90% of them singletons. The specimen was peripheral blood, collected 28 days after the second AZD1222 dose. These receptors all come from an adult who received the AZD1222 COVID-19 vaccine.

The chain has TRBV7-2 and TRBJ1-2, with a tentative D call TRBD1 (6 bases). Germline-derived CDR1 and CDR2 are SGHTA and FQGNSA. The CDR3 spans 14 residues. V lost 4 bases and J lost 4, with 13 bases in between. This CDR3 is CASSSSRGPYGYTF. CDR3 DNA: TGTGCCAGCAGCTCGTCGCGGGGGCCCTATGGCTACACCTTC.

This clone has just one count. The rearrangement links TRBV5-4 to TRBJ2-7; tentatively, D is TRBD1 (6 bases). V was shortened by 3 bases and J by 0 bases, with 16 bases between the two germline ends. Germline V gene lookup returns CDR1 SGHNT and CDR2 YYREEE (reference sequence). The CDR3 spans 16 residues. Here the CDR3 DNA reads TGTGCCAGCAGCTCCTCGCGACAGGACCTCTCCTACGAGCAGTACTTC. Translating it yields CASSSSRQDLSYEQYF.

The chain combines TRBV19 with TRBJ2-2; weak D call: TRBD2 (6 bases). Trimming removed 6 bases at V and 3 bases at J, with 17 bases between. The CDR3 has 16 amino acids. CDR1 and CDR2 from the germline V gene are LNHDA and SQIVND (reference sequence). CDR3 in amino acids: CASSLETRSYTGELFF. In DNA form, the CDR3 reads TGTGCCAGTAGCCTAGAGACTAGGAGTTACACCGGGGAGCTGTTTTTT.

This chain joins TRBV9 and TRBJ2-2, with 8 positions matching TRBD1. The V gene end was trimmed by 0 bases and the J gene end by 4 bases; junction bases not matched to a gene: 5. CDR1 is SGDLS, CDR2 YYNGEE, per germline. The CDR3 contains 16 residues. The CDR3, as DNA: TGTGCCAGCAGCGTAGTTAGGACAGGGACCACCGGGGAGCTGTTTTTT. Protein: CASSVVRTGTTGELFF.

The chain employs TRBV7-2 and TRBJ2-3; D call uncertain. Germline assignment: CDR1 SGHTA and CDR2 FQGNSA. CDR3 length: 12 amino acids. Trimming removed 5 bases at V and 8 bases at J, with 11 bases between. The CDR3 loop is CASSPADVTQYF. The CDR3 DNA is TGTGCCAGCAGCCCGGCCGACGTTACGCAGTATTTT.

This sequence joins TRBV3-1 (or the pseudogene TRBV3-2) and TRBJ1-1; perhaps TRBD1 as D (5 bases). CDR3 length equals 15 residues. V was trimmed by 7 bases and J by 5 bases, leaving 20 bases between them. Germline V gives CDR1 LGHDT, CDR2 YNNKEL (reference sequence). The CDR3 DNA follows: TGTGCCAGCAAACGGGACCTGTTGCGGGGAACTGAAGCTTTCTTT. This sequence encodes CASKRDLLRGTEAFF.

CDR3 nucleotides: TGTGCCACCAGCAGGCGGGCAGAGGTTGGGGAGCAGTACTTC. This sequence encodes CATSRRAEVGEQYF. V usage is TRBV15 and J usage is TRBJ2-7; TRBD2 is a possible D gene (5 bases). The V gene lost 3 bases and the J gene lost 7 bases, with 16 bases spanning the gap. The CDR3 covers 14 residues. CDR1 and CDR2 from the germline V gene are LNHNV and YYDKDF (reference sequence).

This clone was observed once. The V and J genes are TRBV27 and TRBJ2-7; no reliable D call. V was shortened by 5 bases and J by 6 bases, with 20 bases between the two germline ends. CDR3 length: 15 residues. Germline assignment: CDR1 MNHEY and CDR2 SMNVEV (reference sequence). CDR3 DNA sequence: TGTGCCAGCAGTATAGACGGAAGAAAACAATTCGAGCAGTACTTC. Residues: CASSIDGRKQFEQYF.

This clone appeared a few times. This chain connects TRBV4-3 to TRBJ2-5; 8 positions agree with TRBD2. Germline trimming cut 0 bases from V and 4 bases from J; bases unmatched to any gene: 16. Germline values: CDR1 LGHNA, CDR2 YSLEER. This CDR3 contains 19 residues. The CDR3 reads CASSQESRWSTGGPETQYF. The DNA for the CDR3 is TGCGCCAGCAGCCAAGAAAGTCGGTGGAGTACGGGGGGGCCAGAGACCCAGTACTTC.

This chain connects TRBV19 to TRBJ1-5, with a possible D match to TRBD1 (6 bases). Trimming removed 7 bases from V and 6 bases from J, with 16 bases in between. The V gene's germline CDR1 is LNHDA and CDR2 SQIVND (reference sequence). The CDR3 loop spans 14 amino acids. The CDR3 protein is CASTLRGGAQPQHF. The CDR3 region has the DNA TGTGCCAGTACCCTTAGGGGGGGGGCTCAGCCCCAGCATTTT.